The sample holds a few counts of the clone carrying this TCR beta chain. Its cognate antigen is unknown. Documented time point: after dendritic cell vaccination, including at tumor progression/relapse. PBMC were collected before vaccination, two weeks after the third vaccination, and at progression. Sequencing was performed with immunoSEQ multiplex PCR; in TCRdb, only in-frame clones are kept and a portion is missing. The data hold roughly 60,000 clones, with 86% observed a single time. The data derive from a study of glioma-infiltrating T cells after dendritic cell vaccination. Overall study: Patients had newly diagnosed or recurrent glioblastoma and received dendritic cell vaccines. At biweekly intervals, patients got three intradermal dendritic cell vaccine injections. Study-level results: TCR clonality showed no direct relationship with survival.

Germline V gene lookup returns CDR1 LGHNA and CDR2 YSLEER. The germline V and J ends were trimmed by 4 bases and 5 bases, with 9 bases remaining between them. The CDR3 totals 13 residues. The clonotype originates from a human donor with glioblastoma. The specimen was blood, collected after dendritic cell vaccination. The chain has TRBV4-3 and TRBJ1-5; D possibly corresponds to TRBD1 (6 bases). DNA of the CDR3: TGCGCCAGCAGCCGACAGGAAGATCAGCCCCAGCATTTT. Its protein is CASSRQEDQPQHF.